The sequence of this T cell receptor beta chain was determined in a study of blood T cells in healthy people across ages (dated by TCRdb to about 2015). Broadly, across the study: In model experiments, template switching captured roughly one uniquely barcoded TCR beta cDNA molecule for every two T cells. Age-related changes in TCR beta repertoire diversity were measured in the study by deep sequencing normalized with unique cDNA molecular identifiers. Donors were grouped into four age groups: young (average roughly 15 years), middle-aged (less than 40), aged (approximately 58) and long-lived (about 90). To avoid experimental bias, donors of different ages were spread randomly across the sequencing lanes. Two additional independent replicas of 1 million unique cDNA reads from the same blood draw were analyzed for two donors (one aged 18 to 30 and one aged 80 or older).

Comment on this clonotype: Its antigen remains undetermined. No base-level quality is on record; no much larger clone is a single base apart.

CDR1 and CDR2 are read off the germline V gene as SGHTA and FQGNSA. Taken from cysteine to phenylalanine, the CDR3 has 15 residues. Only the CDR3 portion is preserved as DNA: 45 bases, with reading frame beginning at the first base. V gives up 7 bases and J gives up 5 bases, and the segment between their germline ends measures 20 bases. Library construction relied on 5' RACE. The instrument given in TCRdb is Illumina HiSeq 2500. A second PCR of about 7 to 12 cycles was run with a J-beta primer mix and a sample-barcoded 5' primer. Each TCR beta cDNA molecule received a unique molecular identifier from a template-switch 5' adaptor carrying 12 random nucleotides. At least 3 million CDR3-containing paired-end reads were obtained from each sample. The Mint cDNA synthesis kit, primed by a TRBC-specific oligonucleotide, was used to synthesize first-strand cDNA from all RNA. All cDNA was treated with uracil-DNA glycosylase and then went through a first 18-cycle PCR with the universal primers M1SS and BC2_uni_R. Processing in the source paper ran as follows. For normalization, 1 million high-quality reads were randomly selected from each sample, with every read carrying a distinct molecular identifier. Instead of being binned into consensus sequences, reads that shared molecular identifiers were thrown out. MiTCR, set to a Q25 quality threshold and the strictest error-elimination algorithm, was used for CDR3 identification, clonotype clustering and error correction. A nonparametric unseen species model with Euler transformation was used to estimate lower-bound total TCR beta diversity. Using fastp trimming at Q25 and MiXCR clonotype assembly, TCRdb reanalyzed the public sequencing data and kept in-frame beta chains. Rows with one shared CDR3 protein collapse into an entry with the most common genes and DNA. TCRdb's processing, not the study's, gives the V and J calls here. A total of over 700,000 distinct CDR3 sequences appear in this sample, about 53% of them only once. The ten biggest clones cover about two fifths of the sample.

The paper as a whole reports these results and caveats: Total diversity estimates from one million sequenced T cells were considered lower bounds and underestimates. Compared with the aged group, the long-lived group had more naive CD4+ T cells, fewer expanded clones and increased TCR diversity, a pattern suggesting age selection. The percentage of naive T cells measured by flow cytometry correlated strongly with observed TCR beta diversity. Bulk unsorted PBMC profiling prevented conclusive comparison of naive and antigen-experienced compartments. As age increased, observed TCR beta diversity per million T cells dropped in a roughly linear way, and a significant reduction was already evident by age about 40. Because the CMV infection status of the donors was unknown, age-related changes in expanded clonotypes may potentially have been confounded.

Systemically healthy Caucasian individuals from Russia, around 38 in total and aged about 6 to 100 years, were included as donors. Each donor gave ten milliliters of peripheral blood, collected into EDTA-treated Vacutainer tubes. Ficoll-Paque density-gradient centrifugation was used to isolate PBMCs, with at least 6.5 million per sample. Trizol reagent was used to extract total RNA from PBMCs, with at least 5.5 micrograms per sample. The percentages of naive CD45RAhigh/CD27high T cells were determined by flow cytometry on a PBMC aliquot from every donor. The specimen was blood. This chain joins TRBV7-2 to TRBJ2-5, with the D call tentatively TRBD1 or TRBD2, each fitting 6 bases. The source of this sequence is a man older than 75 in good health. The CDR3 protein sequence reads: CASIPRDMPLETQYF. The DNA is TGTGCCAGCATTCCGCGGGACATGCCCTTGGAGACCCAGTACTTC.